This is a list of T cell receptor beta chains from one sample in a study of T-cell memory formation after mild COVID-19. A single record per CDR3 protein comes from TCRdb applying MiXCR to the 5' RACE reads. The sample includes 190,000 or so distinct CDR3 sequences, about a fifth of them seen just once. The specimen sequenced was PBMCs or a T cell subset sorted from them (not recorded which). Receptor source: an adult woman who had mild COVID-19 (a few samples of this study predate the infection). Cell type and time point are not known. Each CDR3 is given with its conserved first and last residue. Fields, in order: clone size, V gene, D gene, J gene, CDR3 protein, CDR3 DNA. D genes are given only for firm matches. Size is stated for part of the rows, as once, few or many counts, or as a class when the clone is expanded.

clone_size: few; v_call: TRBV6-5; d_call: TRBD1; j_call: TRBJ2-5; cdr3_aa: CASSSRGRDREETQYF; cdr3_nt: TGTGCCAGCAGTTCAAGGGGACGGGACAGAGAAGAGACCCAGTACTTC
clone_size: few; v_call: TRBV12-3/TRBV12-4; d_call: NA; j_call: TRBJ2-5; cdr3_aa: CASSTPGTGEENQYF; cdr3_nt: TGTGCCAGCAGTACCCCCGGGACTGGAGAAGAGAACCAGTACTTC
clone_size: many; v_call: TRBV20-1; d_call: TRBD1; j_call: TRBJ2-2; cdr3_aa: CSARDQAGGDIGELFF; cdr3_nt: TGCAGTGCTAGAGATCAAGCAGGGGGCGACATCGGGGAGCTGTTTTTT
clone_size: NA; v_call: TRBV24-1; d_call: NA; j_call: TRBJ2-7; cdr3_aa: CATSDPGHGLYEQYF; cdr3_nt: TGTGCCACCAGTGACCCAGGCCACGGCCTCTACGAGCAGTACTTC
clone_size: few; v_call: TRBV21-1; d_call: NA; j_call: TRBJ2-1; cdr3_aa: CASSHQYNEQFF; cdr3_nt: TGTGCCAGCAGCCATCAGTACAATGAGCAGTTCTTC
clone_size: NA; v_call: TRBV7-9; d_call: TRBD2; j_call: TRBJ2-3; cdr3_aa: CASSSLLVLGLAGAPTQYF; cdr3_nt: TGTGCCAGCAGCTCCCTACTTGTGCTGGGACTAGCGGGAGCTCCTACGCAGTATTTT
clone_size: NA; v_call: TRBV12-3/TRBV12-4; d_call: NA; j_call: TRBJ2-3; cdr3_aa: CASIPEPPADTQYF; cdr3_nt: TGTGCCAGCATCCCCGAACCGCCTGCAGATACGCAGTATTTT
clone_size: NA; v_call: TRBV2; d_call: NA; j_call: TRBJ2-7; cdr3_aa: CAYESPPMQYF; cdr3_nt: TGTGCCTATGAGTCCCCCCCGATGCAGTACTTC
clone_size: few; v_call: TRBV30; d_call: NA; j_call: TRBJ2-2; cdr3_aa: CAWSVGGGELFF; cdr3_nt: TGTGCCTGGAGTGTAGGTGGAGGGGAGCTGTTTTTT
clone_size: NA; v_call: TRBV6-4; d_call: NA; j_call: TRBJ2-1; cdr3_aa: CASSDSNTVNEQFF; cdr3_nt: TGTGCCAGCAGTGACTCGAATACTGTCAATGAGCAGTTCTTC
clone_size: NA; v_call: TRBV6-2/TRBV6-3; d_call: NA; j_call: TRBJ2-1; cdr3_aa: CASSPRGWGHSNEQFF; cdr3_nt: TGTGCCAGCAGCCCTAGGGGTTGGGGGCATTCGAATGAGCAGTTCTTC
clone_size: few; v_call: TRBV7-9; d_call: TRBD2; j_call: TRBJ2-7; cdr3_aa: CASSSYSGETYEQYF; cdr3_nt: TGTGCCAGCAGCTCCTATAGCGGGGAAACTTACGAGCAGTACTTC
clone_size: NA; v_call: TRBV4-1; d_call: NA; j_call: TRBJ2-7; cdr3_aa: CASSQDPLGSYEQYF; cdr3_nt: TGCGCCAGCAGCCAAGATCCCCTAGGCTCCTACGAGCAGTACTTC
clone_size: NA; v_call: TRBV7-6; d_call: TRBD2; j_call: TRBJ2-7; cdr3_aa: CASSPIGGGALEQYF; cdr3_nt: TGTGCCAGCAGCCCCATAGGCGGGGGGGCGCTCGAGCAGTACTTC
clone_size: NA; v_call: TRBV5-1; d_call: TRBD1; j_call: TRBJ2-3; cdr3_aa: CASYTGQGWSSTDTQYF; cdr3_nt: TGCGCCAGCTATACGGGACAGGGGTGGAGTAGCACAGATACGCAGTATTTT
clone_size: few; v_call: TRBV18; d_call: TRBD2; j_call: TRBJ2-3; cdr3_aa: CASSPPERELGTDTQYF; cdr3_nt: TGTGCCAGCTCACCACCGGAGCGGGAGCTTGGGACAGATACGCAGTATTTT
clone_size: few; v_call: TRBV11-3; d_call: TRBD2; j_call: TRBJ2-1; cdr3_aa: CASSVSGSGDNEQFF; cdr3_nt: TGTGCCAGCAGCGTTAGCGGGAGTGGGGACAATGAGCAGTTCTTC
clone_size: NA; v_call: TRBV12-3/TRBV12-4; d_call: NA; j_call: TRBJ2-3; cdr3_aa: CASSPEWDTQYF; cdr3_nt: TGTGCCAGCAGCCCCGAGTGGGATACGCAGTATTTT
clone_size: NA; v_call: TRBV20-1; d_call: NA; j_call: TRBJ2-7; cdr3_aa: CSARDREGHYEQYF; cdr3_nt: TGCAGTGCTAGAGATCGGGAAGGCCACTACGAGCAGTACTTC
clone_size: NA; v_call: TRBV24-1; d_call: NA; j_call: TRBJ1-2; cdr3_aa: CATSDDGRKGPGDYGYTF; cdr3_nt: TGTGCCACCAGTGATGACGGACGAAAGGGCCCGGGTGACTATGGCTACACCTTC
clone_size: once; v_call: TRBV15; d_call: TRBD1; j_call: TRBJ2-5; cdr3_aa: CATSTDGTGGQETQYF; cdr3_nt: TGTGCCACCAGCACCGACGGGACAGGGGGTCAAGAGACCCAGTACTTC
clone_size: few; v_call: TRBV19; d_call: NA; j_call: TRBJ1-2; cdr3_aa: CASSKTDQDYGYTF; cdr3_nt: TGTGCCAGTAGTAAGACCGACCAGGACTATGGCTACACCTTC
clone_size: few; v_call: TRBV6-5; d_call: NA; j_call: TRBJ1-1; cdr3_aa: CASSYSTQGNTEAFF; cdr3_nt: TGTGCCAGCAGTTACTCGACGCAGGGGAACACTGAAGCTTTCTTT
clone_size: NA; v_call: TRBV5-1; d_call: NA; j_call: TRBJ2-2; cdr3_aa: CASSLSGTPNTGELFF; cdr3_nt: TGCGCCAGCAGCTTAAGTGGGACGCCGAACACCGGGGAGCTGTTTTTT
clone_size: few; v_call: TRBV7-9; d_call: NA; j_call: TRBJ2-3; cdr3_aa: CASSLAMGLTSTDTQYF; cdr3_nt: TGTGCCAGCAGCTTAGCGATGGGACTGACTAGCACAGATACGCAGTATTTT
clone_size: NA; v_call: TRBV20-1; d_call: NA; j_call: TRBJ1-3; cdr3_aa: CSAKTGISGNTIYF; cdr3_nt: TGCAGTGCTAAAACAGGGATTTCTGGAAACACCATATATTTT
clone_size: NA; v_call: TRBV27; d_call: NA; j_call: TRBJ2-7; cdr3_aa: CASSSALSSYEQYF; cdr3_nt: TGTGCCAGCAGTTCAGCGTTAAGCTCCTACGAGCAGTACTTC
clone_size: NA; v_call: TRBV6-2/TRBV6-3; d_call: NA; j_call: TRBJ2-2; cdr3_aa: CASSQGNTGELFF; cdr3_nt: TGTGCCAGCAGTCAGGGCAACACCGGGGAGCTGTTTTTT
clone_size: NA; v_call: TRBV3-1; d_call: TRBD2; j_call: TRBJ2-5; cdr3_aa: CASSQEYAGGGETQYF; cdr3_nt: TGTGCCAGCAGCCAAGAATATGCGGGAGGGGGAGAGACCCAGTACTTC
clone_size: NA; v_call: TRBV29-1; d_call: NA; j_call: TRBJ2-3; cdr3_aa: CSAHQGFGTDTQYF; cdr3_nt: TGCAGCGCCCATCAGGGGTTCGGCACAGATACGCAGTATTTT
clone_size: NA; v_call: TRBV30; d_call: TRBD1; j_call: TRBJ1-6; cdr3_aa: CACVQGDNSPLHF; cdr3_nt: TGTGCCTGTGTTCAGGGGGATAATTCACCCCTCCACTTT
clone_size: NA; v_call: TRBV5-1; d_call: NA; j_call: TRBJ2-5; cdr3_aa: CASSSWGRETQYF; cdr3_nt: TGCGCCAGCAGCTCCTGGGGGCGAGAGACCCAGTACTTC
clone_size: few; v_call: TRBV12-3/TRBV12-4; d_call: NA; j_call: TRBJ2-2; cdr3_aa: CASASDSYTGELFF; cdr3_nt: TGTGCCAGCGCCTCGGACTCTTACACCGGGGAGCTGTTTTTT
clone_size: NA; v_call: TRBV7-2; d_call: TRBD2; j_call: TRBJ2-7; cdr3_aa: CASSGSGWGGEQYF; cdr3_nt: TGTGCCAGCAGCGGTAGCGGTTGGGGGGGCGAGCAGTACTTC
clone_size: few; v_call: TRBV12-3/TRBV12-4; d_call: NA; j_call: TRBJ2-3; cdr3_aa: CASSRGVGGRAEDTQYF; cdr3_nt: TGTGCCAGCAGCCGAGGTGTGGGAGGCAGGGCTGAAGATACGCAGTATTTT
clone_size: few; v_call: TRBV27; d_call: TRBD2; j_call: TRBJ2-7; cdr3_aa: CASSPTGTSAYEQYF; cdr3_nt: TGTGCCAGCAGTCCTACCGGGACTAGCGCCTACGAGCAGTACTTC
clone_size: NA; v_call: TRBV19; d_call: NA; j_call: TRBJ2-1; cdr3_aa: CASGTRYNEQFF; cdr3_nt: TGTGCCAGTGGGACACGTTACAATGAGCAGTTCTTC
clone_size: few; v_call: TRBV27; d_call: NA; j_call: TRBJ2-7; cdr3_aa: CASSLGASPHEQYF; cdr3_nt: TGTGCCAGCAGTTTAGGCGCTAGTCCCCACGAGCAGTACTTC
clone_size: NA; v_call: TRBV7-8; d_call: NA; j_call: TRBJ1-5; cdr3_aa: CASSLHRNQPQHF; cdr3_nt: TGTGCCAGCAGCCTGCACAGGAATCAGCCCCAGCATTTT
clone_size: few; v_call: TRBV29-1; d_call: NA; j_call: TRBJ2-7; cdr3_aa: CSALTGYYEQYF; cdr3_nt: TGCAGCGCCCTGACAGGTTACTACGAGCAGTACTTC
clone_size: NA; v_call: TRBV7-9; d_call: TRBD1; j_call: TRBJ2-7; cdr3_aa: CASSTTGGAYEQYF; cdr3_nt: TGTGCCAGCAGCACCACAGGGGGCGCGTACGAGCAGTACTTC